The 23 T cell receptor beta chains given below trace back to one sample, sequenced in a study of blood T cell repertoires in COVID-19. The data were produced by immunoSEQ multiplex PCR, yet TCRdb's version contains in-frame clones alone and is incomplete. Among 200,000 or so clones listed, around 84% were seen once. What was sequenced was peripheral blood. The receptors here all came from a woman at least 80 years old with COVID-19, enrolled during active disease.

The chain links TRBV19 to TRBJ1-2, with D possibly matching TRBD1 (6 bases). The ends were cut back, 6 bases at V and 4 bases at J, with 15 bases in the middle. The CDR3 sequence is 14 residues long. The germline gives CDR1 LNHDA, CDR2 SQIVND (reference sequence). The CDR3 spells CASRSQGTPYGYTF. The CDR3 DNA reads as TGTGCCAGTAGGAGCCAGGGGACGCCCTATGGCTACACCTTC.

V gene TRBV18 combines with J gene TRBJ1-2; 9 bases are a match to TRBD1. Germline CDR1 is KGHSH and CDR2 is LQKENI. This CDR3 has 16 residues. V dropped 0 bases and J dropped 7; count of bases not matched to a gene: 9. CDR3: CASSPPNRGQSSGYTF. CDR3 bases: TGTGCCAGCTCACCACCCAACAGGGGGCAGTCCTCTGGCTACACCTTC. The whole variable domain, filled in from reference TRBV18 and TRBJ1-2, reads NAGVMQNPRHLVRRRGQEARLRCSPMKGHSHVYWYRQLPEEGLKFMVYLQKENIIDESGMPKERFSAEFPKEGPSILRIQQVVRGDSAAYFCASSPPNRGQSSGYTFGSGTRLTVV.

The sample holds one count of this clone. This chain joins TRBV6-4 and TRBJ1-2; the D is unclear. Deletions cut 3 bases from V and 1 base from J, with 12 bases between. In germline, CDR1 is MRHNA, CDR2 SNTAGT. The CDR3 covers 15 residues. The DNA of the CDR3 is TGTGCCAGCAGTGAGACATCCCACATTAACTATGGCTACACCTTC. Protein product: CASSETSHINYGYTF.

V usage is TRBV2 and J usage is TRBJ1-6; D may be TRBD1 (5 bases). The CDR3 consists of 14 residues. The ends were cut back, 6 bases at V and 8 bases at J, with 14 bases in the middle. Germline V CDR1 and CDR2: SNHLY, FYNNEI. The CDR3 nucleotides are TGTGCCAGCAGGCGATCGGGGGGGGATTCACCCCTCCACTTT. It encodes CASRRSGGDSPLHF.

The chain uses TRBV5-1 and TRBJ1-1, with TRBD1 matching over 9 bases. V lost 3 bases and J lost 6; bases outside the gene matches: 6. The CDR3 consists of 14 residues. Germline V gives CDR1 SGHRS, CDR2 YFSETQ. CDR3 DNA sequence: TGCGCCAGCAGCTGGGACAGGGATGGGGCTGAAGCTTTCTTT. This encodes CASSWDRDGAEAFF. Drawing the rest from reference TRBV5-1 and TRBJ1-1, the complete variable domain is KAGVTQTPRYLIKTRGQQVTLSCSPISGHRSVSWYQQTPGQGLQFLFEYFSETQRNKGNFPGRFSGRQFSNSRSEMNVSTLELGDSALYLCASSWDRDGAEAFFGQGTRLTVV.

The rearrangement links TRBV28 to TRBJ1-1; weak D call: TRBD1 (6 bases). This CDR3 has 13 amino acids. The V and J ends lost 5 bases and 1 base respectively, with 8 bases between them. Germline V lookup: CDR1 MDHEN, CDR2 SYDVKM. CDR3 bases: TGTGCCAGCAGTAAGGACAGGAACACTGAAGCTTTCTTT. Translated, it gives CASSKDRNTEAFF.

The chain couples TRBV7-2 to TRBJ1-5; D is unclear. The germline gives CDR1 SGHTA, CDR2 FQGNSA. The ends were cut back, 5 bases at V and 3 bases at J, with 8 bases in the middle. CDR3 length: 13 residues. CDR3 residues: CASSLSYNQPQHF. CDR3 DNA: TGTGCCAGCAGCCTTAGCTACAATCAGCCCCAGCATTTT.

The chain is built from TRBV7-2 and TRBJ2-1; the match to TRBD1 covers 8 bases. In germline, CDR1 is SGHTA, CDR2 FQGNSA. V was pared by 2 bases and J by 3 bases, with 9 bases of the junction left unmatched. The CDR3 has 17 residues. The CDR3 here is CASSLYMDRVLYNEQFF. CDR3 nucleotide sequence: TGTGCCAGCAGCTTATATATGGACAGGGTCCTCTACAATGAGCAGTTCTTC.

CDR3 protein: CASSFGDSSSGNTIYF. The CDR3 DNA reads as TGTGCCAGTAGTTTCGGGGACTCAAGCTCTGGAAACACCATATATTTT. The chain carries TRBV19 and TRBJ1-3; tentative D call: TRBD1 (5 bases). This CDR3 contains 16 residues. The germline V gene encodes CDR1 LNHDA and CDR2 SQIVND (reference sequence). The V gene lost 5 bases and the J gene lost 0 bases, with 14 bases spanning the gap.

This clone appeared a few times. The chain has TRBV29-1 and TRBJ2-7; 9 bases match TRBD1. The J segment lost 6 bases and the V segment lost 4 bases, leaving 10 bases of the junction unmatched. Germline V gene lookup returns CDR1 SQVTM and CDR2 ANQGSEA. This CDR3 spans 14 amino acids. In nucleotides, the CDR3 is TGCAGCGTTGTACAAGGGACAGGGTTCGCCGAGCAGTACTTC. This codes for CSVVQGTGFAEQYF.

The chain couples TRBV5-1 to TRBJ2-6, with 8 bases matching TRBD1. Trimming took 4 bases from V and 0 from J; bases not matched to a gene: 15. The CDR3 has 20 amino acids. The germline gives CDR1 SGHRS, CDR2 YFSETQ. CDR3 nucleotide sequence: TGCGCCAGCAGCCCCCACTACCTCAGGGGGCCCCTCTCTGGGGCCAACGTCCTGACTTTC. Translated: CASSPHYLRGPLSGANVLTF.

This chain joins TRBV5-1 and TRBJ2-3, with a weak D call TRBD2 (6 bases). There are 14 residues in the CDR3. CDR1 and CDR2 from the germline V gene are SGHRS and YFSETQ. V dropped 4 bases and J dropped 6 bases, with 15 bases sitting between them. CDR3 DNA sequence: TGCGCCAGCAGCGGAGGGACCCTAATCGATACGCAGTATTTT. This encodes CASSGGTLIDTQYF.

The chain's CDR3 is CASSEGIYEQYF. The CDR3 DNA reads as TGTGCCAGCAGTGAAGGTATCTACGAGCAGTACTTC. This sequence joins TRBV6-1 and TRBJ2-7; D unresolved. V was shortened by 1 base and J by 3 bases, with 4 bases between the two germline ends. CDR1 and CDR2 from the germline V gene are MNHNS and SASEGT. This CDR3 contains 12 residues.

The chain joins TRBV7-9 to TRBJ1-6, with D perhaps matching TRBD1 (6 bases). The CDR3 runs 15 residues. Germline CDR1 is SEHNR and CDR2 is FQNEAQ (reference sequence). The V end lost 8 bases, the J end lost 10 bases, and 21 bases lay between the germline ends. The CDR3 coding sequence is TGTGCCAGCTCCACAGGGCGAGCCGCGAGATCACCCCTCCACTTT. Residues: CASSTGRAARSPLHF. The variable domain in full, completed from reference TRBV7-9 and TRBJ1-6, reads DTGVSQNPRHKITKRGQNVTFRCDPISEHNRLYWYRQTLGQGPEFLTYFQNEAQLEKSRLLSDRFSAERPKGSFSTLEIQRTEQGDSAMYLCASSTGRAARSPLHFGNGTRLTVT.

The gene calls are TRBV12-3 or TRBV12-4 and TRBJ2-7; D remains unclear. Between the trimmed V and J ends, which lost 6 bases and 2 bases, there was a span of 11 bases. This CDR3 is 13 amino acids long. The CDR3 nucleotides read TGTGCCAGCAGCCGCGTTCTGACCTACGAGCAGTACTTC. Its protein product is CASSRVLTYEQYF.

The chain has TRBV11-3 and TRBJ2-1; 12 nucleotides match TRBD2. The germline V gene has CDR1 SGHNT and CDR2 YENEEA. V shed 3 bases and J 9 bases; nucleotides not matched to a gene: 12. This CDR3 is 17 amino acids long. This CDR3 is CASSLGLLAGGLGEQFF. Written as DNA, the CDR3 is TGTGCCAGCAGCTTGGGGCTCCTAGCGGGGGGGCTCGGTGAGCAGTTCTTC. The full variable domain, its missing parts supplied by reference TRBV11-3 and TRBJ2-1, is EAGVVQSPRYKIIEKKQPVAFWCNPISGHNTLYWYLQNLGQGPELLIRYENEEAVDDSQLPKDRFSAERLKGVDSTLKIQPAELGDSAVYLCASSLGLLAGGLGEQFFGPGTRLTVL.

This chain uses TRBV10-1 with TRBJ1-1, with D possibly TRBD1 on 6 matching bases. The CDR3 contains 17 residues. Trimming removed 0 bases from V and 3 bases from J, with 17 bases in between. Looked up from germline, CDR1 is WNHNN and CDR2 is SYGVQD (reference sequence). CDR3 region: CASSESGAGKGDTEAFF. CDR3 DNA sequence: TGCGCCAGCAGTGAGTCAGGCGCCGGGAAGGGGGACACTGAAGCTTTCTTT.

This chain links TRBV29-1 with TRBJ1-2; 7 nucleotides line up with TRBD1. The CDR3 consists of 13 residues. V shed 7 bases, J shed 0 bases, and the junction held 5 bases outside the gene matches. Germline-derived CDR1 and CDR2 are SQVTM and ANQGSEA. The CDR3 sequence is CSARDRANYGYTF. The DNA for the CDR3 is TGCAGCGCCCGGGACAGAGCTAACTATGGCTACACCTTC.

The V and J genes are TRBV3-1 (or the pseudogene TRBV3-2) and TRBJ2-2; D is undetermined. The CDR3 contains 15 residues. In germline, CDR1 is LGHDT, CDR2 YNNKEL (reference sequence). With 4 bases removed from V and 6 bases from J, the gap between germline ends came to 15 bases. The chain's CDR3 is CASSRPSGIPGELFF. CDR3 bases: TGTGCCAGCAGCCGCCCCTCAGGTATTCCCGGGGAGCTGTTTTTT.

This clone was found once. The CDR3 DNA sequence: TGTGCCAGCAGCCAGGGAGACCGTCAGCCCCAGCATTTT. It encodes CASSQGDRQPQHF. The V and J genes are TRBV3-1 (or the pseudogene TRBV3-2) and TRBJ1-5, with unresolved D. V lost 3 bases and J 6 bases, leaving 9 bases between the germline ends. CDR1 LGHDT and CDR2 YNNKEL come from the germline V gene (reference sequence). This CDR3 has 13 residues.

The chain employs TRBV7-9 and TRBJ2-5; 7 bases are a match to TRBD2. The CDR3 length is 15 residues. Germline V gene lookup returns CDR1 SEHNR and CDR2 FQNEAQ (reference sequence). V lost 6 bases to trimming and J lost 3 bases; unmatched junction nucleotides: 10. CDR3 DNA: TGTGCCAGCAGTATTACCAGCGGGGTTAAAGAGACCCAGTACTTC. Translating it yields CASSITSGVKETQYF.

The chain links TRBV19 to TRBJ1-5; maybe TRBD1 (6 bases). The CDR3 is 19 amino acids. The germline V gene has CDR1 LNHDA and CDR2 SQIVND (reference sequence). Deletions cut 6 bases from V and 0 bases from J, with 24 bases between. In DNA form, the CDR3 reads TGTGCCAGTAGGGGCGAAGGACAGAGGCCTACGATTAGCAATCAGCCCCAGCATTTT. It encodes CASRGEGQRPTISNQPQHF. Full variable domain (rest looked up from reference TRBV19 and TRBJ1-5): DGGITQSPKYLFRKEGQNVTLSCEQNLNHDAMYWYRQDPGQGLRLIYYSQIVNDFQKGDIAEGYSVSREKKESFPLTVTSAQKNPTAFYLCASRGEGQRPTISNQPQHFGDGTRLSIL.

The J gene is TRBJ1-1, the V gene TRBV28, with 9 bases that match TRBD1. V trimming: 9 bases; J trimming: 4 bases; junction bases outside the gene matches: 15. CDR1 is MDHEN and CDR2 is SYDVKM in the germline V gene. CDR3 size: 16 residues. CDR3 sequence: CASRAGDRGIFTEAFF. Here the CDR3 DNA reads TGTGCCAGTAGGGCCGGAGACAGGGGGATTTTCACTGAAGCTTTCTTT.